Below, 11 T cell receptor beta chains from the same sample are listed, as sequenced in a study of identifying expanded T cells in peripheral blood. Profiling relied on immunoSEQ multiplex PCR, and the TCRdb table lists in-frame clones only, not all of them. This table has some 97,000 clones, 80% to 90% appearing once. The sample comprised blood. All receptors derive from a person aged 18 to 69 in good health.

CDR3 in DNA: TGCGCCAGCCGGTTCCGGACAGGGTCGTACGAGCAGTACTTC. It codes for CASRFRTGSYEQYF. V usage is TRBV5-1 and J usage is TRBJ2-5; 8 nucleotides align to TRBD1. The closer fit of TRBJ2-7 to the DNA end suggests the J call may be wrong. Germline assignment: CDR1 SGHRS and CDR2 YFSETQ. The length of the CDR3 is 14 residues.

The chain combines TRBV7-9 with TRBJ2-3, with D perhaps matching TRBD2 (6 bases). V lost 7 bases and J lost 3, with 17 bases in between. The CDR3 is 15 amino acids. Germline CDR1 is SEHNR and CDR2 is FQNEAQ (reference sequence). DNA of the CDR3: TGTGCCAGCACCACACCGGGACTCAGGACAGATACGCAGTATTTT. Its translation is CASTTPGLRTDTQYF.

The chain uses TRBV9 and TRBJ2-3; 9 bases match TRBD2. The CDR3 extends over 17 amino acids. CDR1 is SGDLS and CDR2 is YYNGEE in the germline V gene. The junction had 13 bases not matched to a gene; V was cut back by 3 bases and J by 5 bases. CDR3 DNA: TGTGCCAGCAGCGCCCTTTCCGGCGGGGGGGCCGGAGATACGCAGTATTTT. Amino acid sequence: CASSALSGGGAGDTQYF.

The chain uses TRBV15 and TRBJ2-2, with TRBD1 matching 8 bases. The CDR3 has 17 amino acids. Germline CDR1 LNHNV, CDR2 YYDKDF (reference sequence). The junction had 9 bases not matched to a gene; V was cut back by 5 bases and J by 1 base. The CDR3 nucleotides read TGTGCCACCAGCGGCGAGGGACAGGCCTTGAACACCGGGGAGCTGTTTTTT. It codes for CATSGEGQALNTGELFF.

This clone was found once. The J gene is TRBJ2-7, the V gene TRBV18, with TRBD1 matching 7 bases. CDR1 KGHSH and CDR2 LQKENI come from the germline V gene. This CDR3 has 14 amino acids. V lost 4 bases to trimming and J lost 1 base; unmatched junction nucleotides: 4. The CDR3 here is CASSRQTGSYEQYF. The CDR3 nucleotides read TGTGCCAGCTCACGCCAGACAGGGTCCTACGAGCAGTACTTC.

V and J are TRBV7-3 and TRBJ2-3, with unresolved D. Germline V gene data show CDR1 as SGHTA and CDR2 as FQGTGA. The CDR3 loop spans 14 amino acids. The V gene lost 1 base and the J gene lost 3 bases, with 8 bases spanning the gap. CDR3 loop: CASSLMGGTDTQYF. CDR3 coding DNA: TGTGCCAGCAGCTTAATGGGCGGTACAGATACGCAGTATTTT.

V is TRBV5-6 and J is TRBJ1-2; weak D call: TRBD1 (6 bases). The V end lost 1 base, the J end lost 5 bases, and 21 bases lay between the germline ends. CDR3 length equals 17 residues. CDR1 and CDR2 (germline): SGHDT, YYEEEE. The CDR3 nucleotides are TGTGCCAGCAGCTTGTTGGAAGGAGGCAGGGGATTATATGGCTACACCTTC. Its translation: CASSLLEGGRGLYGYTF.

The chain joins TRBV21-1 to TRBJ2-1; the table's D call, TRBD1, has no DNA check behind it. TRBV21-1 is tagged as a pseudogene. This CDR3 is built from 17 residues. The CDR3 DNA is TGTGCCAGCATGCCTAATGCCCGAGACAGGGGGCGGCATGAGCAGTTCTTC. This translates into CASMPNARDRGRHEQFF.

V usage is TRBV7-3 and J usage is TRBJ2-7; 16 positions match TRBD2. Trimming took 1 base from V and 4 from J; bases not matched to a gene: 4. Germline V gives CDR1 SGHTA, CDR2 FQGTGA. This CDR3 region has 17 residues. CDR3: CASSLKGLAGGPYEQYF. The CDR3 DNA reads as TGTGCCAGCAGCTTAAAGGGACTAGCGGGAGGGCCGTACGAGCAGTACTTC. The variable domain in full, with the rest retrieved from reference TRBV7-3 and TRBJ2-7, is GAGVSQTPSNKVTEKGKYVELRCDPISGHTALYWYRQSLGQGPEFLIYFQGTGAADDSGLPNDRFFAVRPEGSVSTLKIQRTERGDSAVYLCASSLKGLAGGPYEQYFGPGTRLTVT.

The chain employs TRBV9 and TRBJ1-1, with a possible D match to TRBD1 (5 bases). Germline V gene data show CDR1 as SGDLS and CDR2 as YYNGEE. This CDR3 has 14 residues. V was clipped by 3 bases and J by 2 bases, with 11 bases between them. DNA for the CDR3: TGTGCCAGCAGCGGATGGGGGGTTAACACTGAAGCTTTCTTT. Protein: CASSGWGVNTEAFF.

The CDR3 loop reads CASEQGSEQYF. CDR3 in DNA: TGTGCCAGCGAACAGGGTAGCGAGCAGTACTTC. The J gene is TRBJ2-7, the V gene TRBV6-5, with D perhaps TRBD1 (6 bases). CDR3 size: 11 residues. V was cut by 8 bases and J by 6 bases, with 11 bases left in between. CDR1 MNHEY and CDR2 SVGAGI come from the germline V gene.